This TCR beta chain was captured by sequencing in a study of neurological immune-mediated disorders. The CDR3 spans 15 residues. CDR1 and CDR2 (germline): MGHDK, SYGVNS. Trimming stripped 2 bases from V and 5 bases from J, with 15 bases between. TCRdb reanalysed the 5' RACE reads using MiXCR and keeps one entry per CDR3 protein. The sample lists approximately 100,000 distinct CDR3 sequences, 3% to 4% occurring once. This clonotype was counted ten times or more. The J gene is TRBJ2-5, the V gene TRBV25-1; D is perhaps TRBD1 (5 bases). This TCR was sampled from a young woman with multiple sclerosis. Sequenced: PBMCs. CDR3 DNA: TGTGCCAGCAGTGAAGCAGGGCAGGCCCAGGAGACCCAGTACTTC. Protein product: CASSEAGQAQETQYF.